The 17 T cell receptor beta chains listed next were all sequenced from one sample in a study of blood T cell repertoires in COVID-19. Clones were read by immunoSEQ multiplex PCR, and TCRdb kept only the in-frame ones, dropping some. The sample gives around 200,000 clones, about 77% of which show up once; 2.5% to 3.5% is in the top ten. Sequencing was done on a sample of peripheral blood. The receptors originated from a woman aged 80 or over with active or convalescent COVID-19.

The V and J genes are TRBV10-1 and TRBJ2-1; maybe TRBD1 (6 bases). Germline CDR1 is WNHNN and CDR2 is SYGVQD (reference sequence). CDR3 length: 15 residues. The ends were cut back, 3 bases at V and 7 bases at J, with 16 bases in the middle. The CDR3 coding sequence is TGCGCCAGCAGTGAAGGACAGCCCCTGACAAATGAGCAGTTCTTC. It translates to CASSEGQPLTNEQFF.

This clone was seen once. The chain combines TRBV7-2 with TRBJ1-5; 8 nucleotides align to TRBD1. Germline assignment: CDR1 SGHTA and CDR2 FQGNSA. The CDR3 is made up of 16 amino acids. V was clipped by 1 base and J by 10 bases; unmatched bases: 12. For the CDR3, the DNA is TGTGCCAGCAGCTTAGAAACAGGGGGTATTCATTTACCCCAGCATTTT. As protein: CASSLETGGIHLPQHF.

The chain couples TRBV28 to TRBJ1-1; no clear D gene. The germline gives CDR1 MDHEN, CDR2 SYDVKM. The CDR3 loop spans 14 amino acids. The germline V and J ends were trimmed by 7 bases and 3 bases, with 15 bases remaining between them. CDR3 in DNA: TGTGCCAGCAACGTGAGAGTTCGGGACACTGAAGCTTTCTTT. It yields the protein CASNVRVRDTEAFF.

The chain employs TRBV24-1 and TRBJ2-2, with 9 positions matching TRBD2. V was clipped by 7 bases and J by 5 bases; unmatched bases: 4. This CDR3 comprises 14 residues. Germline V CDR1 and CDR2: KGHDR, SFDVKD. CDR3 DNA: TGTGCCACCAGCCTAGCGGGGCGGACCGGGGAGCTGTTTTTT. Its protein product is CATSLAGRTGELFF.

The chain has TRBV28 and TRBJ2-1; D remains ambiguous. The CDR3 extends over 11 amino acids. V dropped 1 base and J dropped 7 bases, with 2 bases sitting between them. The germline CDR1 and CDR2 sequences are MDHEN and SYDVKM. This chain's CDR3 is CASSLLNEQFF. In DNA, the CDR3 is TGTGCCAGCAGTTTATTAAATGAGCAGTTCTTC.

The V and J genes are TRBV6-2 or TRBV6-3 and TRBJ1-1; D remains ambiguous. The CDR3 has 15 residues. In germline, CDR1 is MNHEY, CDR2 SVGEGT. V lost 0 bases to trimming and J lost 1 base, with 9 bases between them. The DNA of the CDR3 is TGTGCCAGCAGTTACTCGATCCAGAAGAACACTGAAGCTTTCTTT. Amino acid sequence: CASSYSIQKNTEAFF.

CDR3 bases: TGTGCCAGTGGCGGGGGGGGAAAAGAGACCCAGTACTTC. Translation gives CASGGGGKETQYF. J is TRBJ2-5 and V is TRBV5-4, with TRBD2 matching 9 bases. The length of the CDR3 is 13 residues. Germline assignment: CDR1 SGHNT and CDR2 YYREEE (reference sequence). V trimming: 8 bases; J trimming: 3 bases; junction bases outside the gene matches: 5.

Here the CDR3 DNA reads TGCGCCAGCAGCCAAGATGCCCGGGAGCAGTACTTC. Translating it yields CASSQDAREQYF. The chain combines TRBV4-1 with TRBJ2-7; D remains ambiguous. Trimming pared 0 bases from V and 7 bases from J, leaving 7 bases between. Germline CDR1 reads MGHRA; CDR2 reads YSYEKL. The CDR3 is 12 residues long.

CDR3 residues: CASSVGQVRNQPQHF. CDR3 DNA: TGTGCCAGCAGTGTCGGACAGGTCCGCAATCAGCCCCAGCATTTT. The chain employs TRBV2 and TRBJ1-5, with TRBD1 matching 7 bases. This CDR3 is 15 amino acids long. V lost 4 bases and J lost 2; bases outside the gene matches: 5. CDR1 and CDR2 from the germline V gene are SNHLY and FYNNEI.

The rearrangement uses TRBV27 and TRBJ1-2; D gene uncertain. Trimming removed 0 bases from V and 5 bases from J, with 7 bases in between. CDR1 is MNHEY and CDR2 is SMNVEV in the germline V gene (reference sequence). The CDR3 sequence is 13 residues long. CDR3: CASSLSGEYGYTF. The DNA for the CDR3 is TGTGCCAGCAGTTTATCAGGAGAGTATGGCTACACCTTC.

The rearrangement joins TRBV27 to TRBJ1-1, with no clear D. With 6 bases removed from V and 5 bases from J, the gap between germline ends came to 10 bases. The CDR3 length is 12 residues. CDR1 MNHEY and CDR2 SMNVEV come from the germline V gene (reference sequence). This CDR3 is CASSAGVTEAFF. DNA of the CDR3: TGTGCCAGCAGCGCCGGGGTAACTGAAGCTTTCTTT.

The chain couples TRBV7-3 to TRBJ2-2; TRBD2 matches at 7 bases. Germline V gives CDR1 SGHTA, CDR2 FQGTGA. The trim removed 5 bases at V and 13 bases at J, leaving 16 bases unmatched. The CDR3 sequence is 15 residues long. This CDR3 reads CASSPSSRGEGGLFF. The CDR3 coding sequence is TGTGCCAGCAGCCCTTCCTCCCGGGGGGAGGGAGGGCTGTTTTTT. The whole variable domain, remainder taken from reference TRBV7-3 and TRBJ2-2, is GAGVSQTPSNKVTEKGKYVELRCDPISGHTALYWYRQSLGQGPEFLIYFQGTGAADDSGLPNDRFFAVRPEGSVSTLKIQRTERGDSAVYLCASSPSSRGEGGLFFGEGSRLTVL.

The CDR3 region has the DNA TGTGCCAGCAGCCCACCTATGACAGTGAACACTGAAGCTTTCTTT. Encoded protein: CASSPPMTVNTEAFF. V and J are TRBV6-2 or TRBV6-3 and TRBJ1-1; possibly TRBD1 for D (5 bases). Deletions cut 6 bases from V and 0 bases from J, with 14 bases between. In germline, CDR1 is MNHEY, CDR2 SVGEGT. There are 15 residues in the CDR3.

The J gene is TRBJ2-2, the V gene TRBV5-1; TRBD2 matches 10 bases. This CDR3 comprises 16 residues. Germline values: CDR1 SGHRS, CDR2 YFSETQ. Trimming cost V 4 bases and J 4 bases; bases outside gene matches: 7. The CDR3 DNA reads TGCGCCAGCAGCGCCCTAGCGGGGGAAGTCACCGGGGAGCTGTTTTTT. Amino acids: CASSALAGEVTGELFF.

The chain's CDR3 is CASSAPGQVPNTEAFF. CDR3 bases: TGTGCCAGCAGTGCTCCGGGACAGGTCCCGAACACTGAAGCTTTCTTT. The chain has TRBV6-1 and TRBJ1-1; 8 nucleotides align to TRBD1. The germline gives CDR1 MNHNS, CDR2 SASEGT. V dropped 4 bases and J dropped 1; count of bases not matched to a gene: 8. The CDR3 loop spans 16 amino acids.

The chain employs TRBV7-8 and TRBJ2-1; tentative D call: TRBD1 (5 bases). CDR3 length: 13 amino acids. Germline CDR1 is SGHVS and CDR2 is FQNEAQ. V was clipped by 1 base and J by 8 bases, with 9 bases between them. The CDR3 sequence is CASSLVTGHEQFF. CDR3 coding DNA: TGTGCCAGCAGCTTAGTAACAGGTCATGAGCAGTTCTTC.

The chain couples TRBV5-1 to TRBJ2-5; a weak D match, TRBD1 (6 bases). The DNA end lines up better with TRBJ2-7; the J call may be wrong. Germline assignment: CDR1 SGHRS and CDR2 YFSETQ. This CDR3 is built from 15 residues. The CDR3 region is CASSLAGQTSYEQYF. CDR3 nucleotides: TGCGCCAGCAGCTTGGCGGGACAAACCTCCTACGAGCAGTACTTC.